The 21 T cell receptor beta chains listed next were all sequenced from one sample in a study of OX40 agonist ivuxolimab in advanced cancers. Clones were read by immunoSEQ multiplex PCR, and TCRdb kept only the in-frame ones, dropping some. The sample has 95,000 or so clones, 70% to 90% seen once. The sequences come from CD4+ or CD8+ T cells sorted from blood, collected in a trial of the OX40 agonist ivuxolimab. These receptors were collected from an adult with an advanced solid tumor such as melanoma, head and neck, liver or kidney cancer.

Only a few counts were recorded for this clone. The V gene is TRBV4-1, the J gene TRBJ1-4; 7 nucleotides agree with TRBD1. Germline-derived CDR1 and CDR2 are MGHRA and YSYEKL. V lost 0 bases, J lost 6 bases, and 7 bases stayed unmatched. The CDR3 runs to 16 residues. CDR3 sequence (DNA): TGCGCCAGCAGCCAAGACGCCGGACAGGTGGATGAAAAACTGTTTTTT. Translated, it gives CASSQDAGQVDEKLFF.

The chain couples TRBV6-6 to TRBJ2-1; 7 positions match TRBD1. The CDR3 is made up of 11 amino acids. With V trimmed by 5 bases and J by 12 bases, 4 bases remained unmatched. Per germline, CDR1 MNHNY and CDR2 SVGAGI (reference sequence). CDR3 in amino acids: CASSRDSTQFF. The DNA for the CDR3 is TGTGCCAGCAGTAGGGACAGTACGCAGTTCTTC.

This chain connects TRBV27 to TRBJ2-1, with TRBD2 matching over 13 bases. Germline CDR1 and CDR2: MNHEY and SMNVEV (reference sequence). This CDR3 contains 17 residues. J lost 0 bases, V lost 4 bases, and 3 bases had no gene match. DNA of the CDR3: TGTGCCAGCAGTTCTCGACTAGCGGGAGGCTCCTACAATGAGCAGTTCTTC. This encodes CASSSRLAGGSYNEQFF.

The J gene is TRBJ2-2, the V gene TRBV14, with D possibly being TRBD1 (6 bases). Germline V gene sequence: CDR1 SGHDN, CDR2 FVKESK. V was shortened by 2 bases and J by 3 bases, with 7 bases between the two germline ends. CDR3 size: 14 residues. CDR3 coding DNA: TGTGCCAGCAGCCAAAACAGGGACACCGGGGAGCTGTTTTTT. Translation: CASSQNRDTGELFF.

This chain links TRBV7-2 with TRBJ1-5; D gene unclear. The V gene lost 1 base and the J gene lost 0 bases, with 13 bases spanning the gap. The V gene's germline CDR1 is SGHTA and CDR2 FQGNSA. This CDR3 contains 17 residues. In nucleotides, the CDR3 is TGTGCCAGCAGCTTAGTTGCCAGAGCTTATAGCAATCAGCCCCAGCATTTT. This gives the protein CASSLVARAYSNQPQHF.

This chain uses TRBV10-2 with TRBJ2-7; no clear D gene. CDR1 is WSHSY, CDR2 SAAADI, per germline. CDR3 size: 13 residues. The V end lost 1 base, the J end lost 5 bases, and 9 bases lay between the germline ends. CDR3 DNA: TGCGCCAGCAGTGAGTGGTGGGGTAACGAGCAGTACTTC. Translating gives CASSEWWGNEQYF.

DNA of the CDR3: TGTGCCAGCAGTTACTCGAGAGGGAACGGCGAGCAGTACTTC. Amino acids: CASSYSRGNGEQYF. The V gene is TRBV6-5, the J gene TRBJ2-7, with D perhaps TRBD2 (5 bases). The CDR3 has 14 residues. The V end lost 0 bases, the J end lost 6 bases, and 12 bases lay between the germline ends. Per the germline V gene, CDR1 is MNHEY and CDR2 is SVGAGI.

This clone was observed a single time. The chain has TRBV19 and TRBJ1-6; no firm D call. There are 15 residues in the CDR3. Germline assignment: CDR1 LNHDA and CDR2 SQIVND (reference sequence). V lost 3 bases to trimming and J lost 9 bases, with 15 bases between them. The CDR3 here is CASSIRLGPRSPLHF. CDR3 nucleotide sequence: TGTGCCAGTAGTATCAGGCTCGGTCCTCGTTCACCCCTCCACTTT.

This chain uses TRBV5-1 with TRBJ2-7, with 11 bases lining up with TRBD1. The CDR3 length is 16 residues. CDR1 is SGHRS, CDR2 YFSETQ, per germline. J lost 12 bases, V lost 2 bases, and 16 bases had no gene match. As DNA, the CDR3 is TGCGCCAGCAGCTTATACGCGGGACAGGGGGGCGTCAGACTGTACTTC. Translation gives CASSLYAGQGGVRLYF.

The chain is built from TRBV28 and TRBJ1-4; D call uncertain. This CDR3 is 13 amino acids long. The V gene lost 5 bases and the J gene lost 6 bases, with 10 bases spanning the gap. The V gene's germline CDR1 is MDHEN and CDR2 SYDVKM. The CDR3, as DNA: TGTGCCAGCAGTCAGAACTTAGATGAAAAACTGTTTTTT. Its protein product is CASSQNLDEKLFF.

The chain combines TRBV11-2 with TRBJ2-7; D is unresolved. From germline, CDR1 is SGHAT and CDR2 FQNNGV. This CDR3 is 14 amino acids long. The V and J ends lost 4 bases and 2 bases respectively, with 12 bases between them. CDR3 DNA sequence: TGTGCCAGCAGCTCATGGACCGATACCTACGAGCAGTACTTC. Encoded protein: CASSSWTDTYEQYF.

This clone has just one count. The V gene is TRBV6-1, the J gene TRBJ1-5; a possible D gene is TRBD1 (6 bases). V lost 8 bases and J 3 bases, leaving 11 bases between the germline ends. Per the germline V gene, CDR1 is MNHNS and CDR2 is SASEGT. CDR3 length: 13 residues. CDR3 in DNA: TGTGCCAGCCGGGACACCGCCAATCAGCCCCAGCATTTT. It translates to CASRDTANQPQHF.

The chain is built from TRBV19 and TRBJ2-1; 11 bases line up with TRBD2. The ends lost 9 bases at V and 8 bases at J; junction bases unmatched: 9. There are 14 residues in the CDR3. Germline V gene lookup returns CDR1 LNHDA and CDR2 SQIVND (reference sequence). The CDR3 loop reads CASAGTSGADEQFF. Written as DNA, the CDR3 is TGTGCCAGCGCCGGGACTAGCGGTGCTGATGAGCAGTTCTTC.

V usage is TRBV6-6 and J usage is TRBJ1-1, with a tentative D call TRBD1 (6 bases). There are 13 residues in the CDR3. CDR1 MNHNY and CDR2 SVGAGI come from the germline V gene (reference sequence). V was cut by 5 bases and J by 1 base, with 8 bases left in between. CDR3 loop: CASSRTENTEAFF. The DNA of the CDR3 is TGTGCCAGCAGTAGGACAGAGAACACTGAAGCTTTCTTT.

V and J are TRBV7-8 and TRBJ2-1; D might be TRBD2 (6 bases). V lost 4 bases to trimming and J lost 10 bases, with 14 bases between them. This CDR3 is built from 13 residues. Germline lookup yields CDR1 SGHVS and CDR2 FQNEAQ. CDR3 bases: TGTGCCAGCAGCTCCCGGACTACGAGGGAGCAGTTCTTC. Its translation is CASSSRTTREQFF.

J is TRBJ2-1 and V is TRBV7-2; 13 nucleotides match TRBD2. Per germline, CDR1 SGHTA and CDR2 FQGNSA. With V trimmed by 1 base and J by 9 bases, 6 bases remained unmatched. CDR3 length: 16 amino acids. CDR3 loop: CASSLEGTSGKGEQFF. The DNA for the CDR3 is TGTGCCAGCAGCTTAGAGGGGACTAGCGGGAAAGGTGAGCAGTTCTTC.

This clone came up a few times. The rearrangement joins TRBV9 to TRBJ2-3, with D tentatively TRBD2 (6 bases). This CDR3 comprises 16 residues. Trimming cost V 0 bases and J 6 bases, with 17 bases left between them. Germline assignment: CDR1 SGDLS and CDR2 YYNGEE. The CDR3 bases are TGTGCCAGCAGCGTAGAGGGTAGCGGCTCCTTTGATACGCAGTATTTT. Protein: CASSVEGSGSFDTQYF.

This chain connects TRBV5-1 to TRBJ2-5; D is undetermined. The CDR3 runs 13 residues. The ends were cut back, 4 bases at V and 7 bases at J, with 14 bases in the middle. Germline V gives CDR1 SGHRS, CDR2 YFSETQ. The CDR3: CASSPIVGTTQYF. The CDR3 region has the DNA TGCGCCAGCAGCCCTATCGTAGGCACGACCCAGTACTTC.

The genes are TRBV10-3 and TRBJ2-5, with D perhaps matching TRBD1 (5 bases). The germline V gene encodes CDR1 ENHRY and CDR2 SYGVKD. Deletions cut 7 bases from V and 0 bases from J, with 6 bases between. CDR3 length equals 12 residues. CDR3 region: CAIKDNQETQYF. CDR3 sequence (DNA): TGTGCCATCAAGGACAACCAAGAGACCCAGTACTTC.

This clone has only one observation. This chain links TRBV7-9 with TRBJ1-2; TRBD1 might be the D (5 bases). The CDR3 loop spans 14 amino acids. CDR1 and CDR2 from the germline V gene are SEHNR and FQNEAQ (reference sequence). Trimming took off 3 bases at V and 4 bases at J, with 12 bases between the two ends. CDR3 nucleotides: TGTGCCAGCAGCTTGGGCGGGACGGCCTATGGCTACACCTTC. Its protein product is CASSLGGTAYGYTF.

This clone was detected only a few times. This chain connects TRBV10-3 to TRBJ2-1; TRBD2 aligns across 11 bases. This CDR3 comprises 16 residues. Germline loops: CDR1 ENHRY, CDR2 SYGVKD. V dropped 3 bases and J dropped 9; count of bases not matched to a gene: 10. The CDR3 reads CAISDPSSGRESEQFF. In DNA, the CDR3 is TGTGCCATCAGTGACCCGAGTAGCGGGAGGGAAAGTGAGCAGTTCTTC.